This is a list of T cell receptor beta chains from one sample in a study of blood T cell repertoires in COVID-19. TCRdb's table, derived via immunoSEQ multiplex PCR, lists solely in-frame clones and lacks some. The data show around 250,000 clones, roughly 80% seen once. Sequencing was done on a sample of PBMCs or T cells enriched from blood (not recorded which). These receptors came from a man aged 45-65 years who had recovered from COVID-19. CDR3s include the opening cysteine and the closing phenylalanine or tryptophan. D genes are given only for firm matches. A row's size may be missing; if present it is once, few, many or a size class.

d_gene: TRBD1; j_gene: TRBJ1-6; abundance: NA; v_gene: TRBV19; CDR3aa: CASSPLDRDNSPLHF; CDR3nt: TGTGCCAGTAGTCCCCTGGACAGGGATAATTCACCCCTCCACTTT
d_gene: NA; j_gene: TRBJ2-1; abundance: NA; v_gene: TRBV3-1/TRBV3-2; CDR3aa: CASSPGQEQFF; CDR3nt: TGTGCCAGCAGCCCGGGACAAGAGCAGTTCTTC
d_gene: TRBD1; j_gene: TRBJ2-1; abundance: NA; v_gene: TRBV19; CDR3aa: CASRTQGISYNEQFF; CDR3nt: TGTGCCAGTAGGACACAGGGGATCTCCTACAATGAGCAGTTCTTC
d_gene: NA; j_gene: TRBJ2-7; abundance: NA; v_gene: TRBV5-1; CDR3aa: CASSLEQSSYEQYF; CDR3nt: TGCGCCAGCAGCTTAGAACAGAGCTCCTACGAGCAGTACTTC
d_gene: NA; j_gene: TRBJ2-6; abundance: NA; v_gene: TRBV6-6; CDR3aa: CASSPSGNSGANVLTF; CDR3nt: TGTGCCAGCAGTCCCTCGGGGAACTCTGGGGCCAACGTCCTGACTTTC
d_gene: NA; j_gene: TRBJ1-2; abundance: NA; v_gene: TRBV10-3; CDR3aa: CAITPQGGFGYTF; CDR3nt: TGTGCCATAACCCCCCAAGGGGGATTCGGCTACACCTTC
d_gene: NA; j_gene: TRBJ1-2; abundance: NA; v_gene: TRBV11-3; CDR3aa: CASSFSGEGNGYTF; CDR3nt: TGTGCCAGCAGCTTTAGTGGTGAGGGAAATGGCTACACCTTC
d_gene: TRBD2; j_gene: TRBJ2-5; abundance: NA; v_gene: TRBV18; CDR3aa: CASSPSGTSGPPQETQYF; CDR3nt: TGTGCCAGCTCACCTTCCGGGACTAGCGGGCCGCCTCAAGAGACCCAGTACTTC
d_gene: TRBD1; j_gene: TRBJ2-1; abundance: NA; v_gene: TRBV5-1; CDR3aa: CASSLGTGHNEQFF; CDR3nt: TGCGCCAGCAGCTTGGGGACAGGTCACAATGAGCAGTTCTTC
d_gene: NA; j_gene: TRBJ2-5; abundance: once; v_gene: TRBV7-2; CDR3aa: CASSLDQGGVETQYF; CDR3nt: TGTGCCAGCAGCTTAGATCAGGGCGGGGTAGAGACCCAGTACTTC
d_gene: TRBD1; j_gene: TRBJ1-2; abundance: NA; v_gene: TRBV19; CDR3aa: CASSLRDRIYGYTF; CDR3nt: TGTGCCAGTAGTCTTAGGGACAGGATCTATGGCTACACCTTC
d_gene: NA; j_gene: TRBJ1-5; abundance: NA; v_gene: TRBV7-9; CDR3aa: CASSRDLQPQHF; CDR3nt: TGTGCCAGCAGCCGGGACTTACAGCCCCAGCATTTT
d_gene: NA; j_gene: TRBJ1-2; abundance: NA; v_gene: TRBV27; CDR3aa: CASSPQGRSYGYTF; CDR3nt: TGTGCCAGCAGTCCTCAGGGGCGAAGTTATGGCTACACCTTC
d_gene: TRBD1; j_gene: TRBJ1-1; abundance: NA; v_gene: TRBV11-1; CDR3aa: CASSPGGWSTEAFF; CDR3nt: TGTGCCAGCAGCCCAGGGGGTTGGAGCACTGAAGCTTTCTTT
d_gene: TRBD1; j_gene: TRBJ2-2; abundance: few; v_gene: TRBV24-1; CDR3aa: CATKGQTAGELFF; CDR3nt: TGTGCCACTAAGGGACAGACGGCCGGGGAGCTGTTTTTT
d_gene: TRBD1; j_gene: TRBJ2-7; abundance: NA; v_gene: TRBV30; CDR3aa: CAWTPGDRVYEQYF; CDR3nt: TGTGCCTGGACTCCCGGGGACAGGGTCTACGAGCAGTACTTC
d_gene: TRBD2; j_gene: TRBJ2-7; abundance: once; v_gene: TRBV27; CDR3aa: CATSRVAGGRAYEQYF; CDR3nt: TGTGCCACCTCCCGCGTAGCGGGAGGGCGCGCCTACGAGCAGTACTTC
d_gene: NA; j_gene: TRBJ1-2; abundance: NA; v_gene: TRBV4-1; CDR3aa: CASNPGGGGGYTF; CDR3nt: TGCGCCAGCAACCCAGGTGGGGGGGGTGGCTACACCTTC
d_gene: TRBD1; j_gene: TRBJ2-1; abundance: NA; v_gene: TRBV5-1; CDR3aa: CASSLVGTGSYNEQFF; CDR3nt: TGCGCCAGCAGCTTGGTGGGGACAGGGTCCTACAATGAGCAGTTCTTC
d_gene: NA; j_gene: TRBJ1-6; abundance: NA; v_gene: TRBV9; CDR3aa: CASSVGGQRHSPLHF; CDR3nt: TGTGCCAGCAGCGTAGGGGGACAAAGGCATTCACCCCTCCACTTT
d_gene: NA; j_gene: TRBJ2-5; abundance: NA; v_gene: TRBV7-2; CDR3aa: CASSREIQETQYF; CDR3nt: TGTGCCAGCAGCCGGGAGATACAAGAGACCCAGTACTTC
d_gene: TRBD1; j_gene: TRBJ1-1; abundance: few; v_gene: TRBV5-4; CDR3aa: CASSIGTGGTEAFF; CDR3nt: TGTGCCAGCAGCATAGGGACAGGGGGCACTGAAGCTTTCTTT
d_gene: TRBD2; j_gene: TRBJ2-5; abundance: NA; v_gene: TRBV6-1; CDR3aa: CASSDGLAYQETQYF; CDR3nt: TGTGCCAGCAGTGATGGACTAGCGTACCAAGAGACCCAGTACTTC
d_gene: TRBD2; j_gene: TRBJ2-7; abundance: NA; v_gene: TRBV7-2; CDR3aa: CASSLSGTSGTHEQYF; CDR3nt: TGTGCCAGCAGCTTATCCGGGACTAGCGGGACCCACGAGCAGTACTTC
d_gene: NA; j_gene: TRBJ1-1; abundance: NA; v_gene: TRBV14; CDR3aa: CASSRGWAEAFF; CDR3nt: TGTGCCAGCAGCCGAGGATGGGCTGAAGCTTTCTTT
d_gene: TRBD1; j_gene: TRBJ1-1; abundance: once; v_gene: TRBV2; CDR3aa: CASSKDRGEAFF; CDR3nt: TGTGCCAGCAGTAAGGACAGGGGTGAAGCTTTCTTT
d_gene: NA; j_gene: TRBJ1-2; abundance: NA; v_gene: TRBV7-8; CDR3aa: CASSLDEVNYGYTF; CDR3nt: TGTGCCAGCAGCTTAGATGAGGTTAACTATGGCTACACCTTC
d_gene: NA; j_gene: TRBJ2-3; abundance: NA; v_gene: TRBV12-1; CDR3aa: CASSHQQGSEDTQYF; CDR3nt: TGTGCCAGCAGCCACCAACAGGGGTCGGAGGATACGCAGTATTTT
d_gene: TRBD1; j_gene: TRBJ2-1; abundance: NA; v_gene: TRBV4-1; CDR3aa: CASSKTGAIYNEQFF; CDR3nt: TGCGCCAGCAGCAAGACAGGGGCGATCTACAATGAGCAGTTCTTC
d_gene: NA; j_gene: TRBJ2-2; abundance: NA; v_gene: TRBV2; CDR3aa: CASSVLVNTGELFF; CDR3nt: TGTGCCAGCAGTGTGTTAGTGAACACCGGGGAGCTGTTTTTT
d_gene: TRBD2; j_gene: TRBJ2-2; abundance: NA; v_gene: TRBV15; CDR3aa: CAIKPGLATGELFF; CDR3nt: TGTGCCATCAAACCGGGACTAGCCACCGGGGAGCTGTTTTTT
d_gene: NA; j_gene: TRBJ1-2; abundance: NA; v_gene: TRBV5-1; CDR3aa: CASRVIPGDGYTF; CDR3nt: TGCGCCAGCAGAGTAATTCCGGGGGATGGCTACACCTTC
d_gene: NA; j_gene: TRBJ1-5; abundance: once; v_gene: TRBV19; CDR3aa: CASSILRGPGQPQHF; CDR3nt: TGTGCCAGTAGCATACTCAGGGGACCCGGGCAGCCCCAGCATTTT
d_gene: NA; j_gene: TRBJ2-2; abundance: NA; v_gene: TRBV20-1; CDR3aa: CSASLFGLANTGELFF; CDR3nt: TGCAGTGCTAGTCTGTTTGGTCTAGCGAACACCGGGGAGCTGTTTTTT
d_gene: TRBD1; j_gene: TRBJ1-1; abundance: NA; v_gene: TRBV6-1; CDR3aa: CASSEWTGLTEAFF; CDR3nt: TGTGCCAGCAGTGAATGGACAGGGCTCACTGAAGCTTTCTTT
d_gene: TRBD1; j_gene: TRBJ1-5; abundance: NA; v_gene: TRBV28; CDR3aa: CASRLQGGAQPQHF; CDR3nt: TGTGCCAGCAGGCTACAGGGGGGAGCCCAGCCCCAGCATTTT
d_gene: NA; j_gene: TRBJ1-1; abundance: NA; v_gene: TRBV10-3; CDR3aa: CAIRFEGSTEAFF; CDR3nt: TGTGCCATCAGATTTGAGGGCAGCACTGAAGCTTTCTTT
d_gene: TRBD1; j_gene: TRBJ2-7; abundance: NA; v_gene: TRBV5-6; CDR3aa: CASSFLGQPEYEQYF; CDR3nt: TGTGCCAGCAGCTTCTTGGGACAGCCGGAATACGAGCAGTACTTC